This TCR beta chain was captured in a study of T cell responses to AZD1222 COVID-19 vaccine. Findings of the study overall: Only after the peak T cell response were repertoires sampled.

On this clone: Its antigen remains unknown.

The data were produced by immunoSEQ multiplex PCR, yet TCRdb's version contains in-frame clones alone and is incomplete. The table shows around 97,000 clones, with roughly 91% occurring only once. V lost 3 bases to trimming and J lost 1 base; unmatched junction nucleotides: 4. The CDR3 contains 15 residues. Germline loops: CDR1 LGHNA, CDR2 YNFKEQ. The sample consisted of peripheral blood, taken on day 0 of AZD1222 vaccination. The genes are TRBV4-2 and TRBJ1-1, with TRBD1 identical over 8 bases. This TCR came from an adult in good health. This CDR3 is CASSQMGTGNTEAFF. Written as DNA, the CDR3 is TGTGCCAGCAGCCAGATGGGGACAGGGAACACTGAAGCTTTCTTT.